This T cell receptor beta chain was recovered during a study of blood T cell repertoires in COVID-19. V dropped 5 bases and J dropped 10; count of bases not matched to a gene: 13. Germline V gene sequence: CDR1 MNHEY, CDR2 SMNVEV (reference sequence). This CDR3 contains 15 residues. Assay used: immunoSEQ multiplex PCR; TCRdb lists only in-frame clones, some missing. The table includes under 70,000 clones, around 89% detected once. The chain employs TRBV27 and TRBJ2-5, with 10 bases identical to TRBD2. Material for sequencing was PBMCs or T cells enriched from blood (not recorded which). This TCR was sampled from a woman aged 40 to 55 who had recovered from COVID-19. CDR3 sequence: CASSTSGGASFDQYF. CDR3 nucleotide sequence: TGTGCCAGCAGTACGAGCGGGGGGGCCTCGTTTGACCAGTACTTC.